The clone carrying this T cell receptor beta chain was seen a single time. Its cognate antigen is unknown. For sorted subsets, 200 ng DNA per replicate equaled 30,000 or so T cell genomes. Profiled with immunoSEQ multiplex PCR; TCRdb holds only in-frame clones, not every one. The sample consists of 2,100,000 or so clones, around 95% of them appearing once. The entry originates in a study of shared clonotypes between healthy human individuals. Notes on the study in general: The researchers took only blood, and tissue repertoires probably look different.

Between the trimmed V and J ends, which lost 3 bases and 10 bases, there was a span of 10 bases. The germline CDR1 and CDR2 sequences are LNHDA and SQIVND (reference sequence). The CDR3 is made up of 12 amino acids. The sequencing input was naive CD4+ T cells sorted from blood. Regarding subset: CD45RA+ positively selected. The source of this sequence is a man aged 18 to 30 in good health. J is TRBJ2-1 and V is TRBV19, with D unresolved. The CDR3 DNA follows: TGTGCCAGTAGTATGGGGAAATCAGAGCAGTTCTTC. Residues: CASSMGKSEQFF.